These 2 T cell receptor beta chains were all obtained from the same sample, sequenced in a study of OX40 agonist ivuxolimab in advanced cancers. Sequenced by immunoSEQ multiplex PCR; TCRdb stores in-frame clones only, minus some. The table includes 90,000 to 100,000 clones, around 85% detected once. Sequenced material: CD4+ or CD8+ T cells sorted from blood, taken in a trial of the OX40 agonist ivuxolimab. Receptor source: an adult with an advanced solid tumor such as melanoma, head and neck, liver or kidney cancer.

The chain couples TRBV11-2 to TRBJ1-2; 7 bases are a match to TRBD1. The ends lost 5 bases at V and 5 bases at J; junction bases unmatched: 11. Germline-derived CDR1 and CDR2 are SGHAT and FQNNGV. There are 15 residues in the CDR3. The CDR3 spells CASSHFPGTEYGYTF. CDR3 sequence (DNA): TGTGCCAGCAGCCATTTCCCCGGGACAGAGTATGGCTACACCTTC.

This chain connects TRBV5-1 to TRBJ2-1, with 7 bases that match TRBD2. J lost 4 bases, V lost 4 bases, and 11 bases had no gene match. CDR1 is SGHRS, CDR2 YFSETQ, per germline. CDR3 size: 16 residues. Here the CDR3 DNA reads TGCGCCAGCAGCCCGGTCGGAAGCGGGATTTACAATGAGCAGTTCTTC. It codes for CASSPVGSGIYNEQFF.